The 20 T cell receptor beta chains in this list originate from one sample, sequenced in a study of shared clonotypes between healthy human individuals. Only in-frame clones appear in the TCRdb table, and some are missing; sequencing was by immunoSEQ multiplex PCR. The repertoire holds roughly 1 million clones, about 75% seen once, with less than 1.5% in the top ten. The sample consisted of memory CD4+ T cells sorted from blood. Regarding subset: CD45RA-negative fraction. These receptors all stem from a man between 18 and 35 years old in good health.

The gene calls are TRBV7-2 and TRBJ1-1, with D possibly matching TRBD1 (5 bases). This CDR3 comprises 15 residues. Germline CDR1 SGHTA, CDR2 FQGNSA. The germline V and J ends were trimmed by 5 bases and 11 bases, with 24 bases remaining between them. The DNA for the CDR3 is TGTGCCAGCAGCCCTTACTTCGCTGGGACGGATGGCGCTTTCTTT. It translates to CASSPYFAGTDGAFF.

The chain has TRBV5-1 and TRBJ2-7; 9 positions match TRBD1. V dropped 5 bases and J dropped 4; count of bases not matched to a gene: 10. CDR1 is SGHRS and CDR2 is YFSETQ in the germline V gene. This CDR3 spans 15 amino acids. CDR3 region: CASRPGGTGKYEQYF. CDR3 nucleotide sequence: TGCGCCAGCAGGCCCGGAGGGACAGGGAAATACGAGCAGTACTTC.

The chain has TRBV2 and TRBJ2-3; D is uncertain. The length of the CDR3 is 13 residues. Trimming stripped 7 bases from V and 11 bases from J, with 19 bases between. Germline loops: CDR1 SNHLY, CDR2 FYNNEI. The CDR3 spells CASTEGPTSMQYF. CDR3 sequence (DNA): TGTGCCAGCACCGAAGGGCCTACCAGTATGCAGTATTTT.

Only a few counts were recorded for this clone. This CDR3 is also generated by other DNA sequences in the sample. The rearrangement uses TRBV10-3 and TRBJ2-7, with a possible D match to TRBD2 (6 bases). The CDR3 runs to 15 residues. The germline V gene encodes CDR1 ENHRY and CDR2 SYGVKD. V lost 0 bases to trimming and J lost 2 bases, with 11 bases between them. The CDR3 nucleotides read TGTGCCATCAGTGAGTCAGGAGGGCCCGCCTACGAGCAGTACTTC. This sequence encodes CAISESGGPAYEQYF.

This sequence joins TRBV5-1 and TRBJ2-7; 9 bases match TRBD2. Germline CDR1 is SGHRS and CDR2 is YFSETQ. This CDR3 spans 13 amino acids. Trimming removed 4 bases from V and 11 bases from J; junction bases left unmatched: 10. The CDR3: CASSPEGGGEEYF. The DNA for the CDR3 is TGCGCCAGCAGCCCGGAGGGCGGGGGGGAGGAGTACTTC.

The CDR3 region is CASSDDRGSTDTQYF. The DNA for the CDR3 is TGTGCCAGCAGTGATGACAGGGGGTCCACAGATACGCAGTATTTT. V and J are TRBV25-1 and TRBJ2-3, with 9 bases identical to TRBD1. The junction had 3 bases not matched to a gene; V was cut back by 3 bases and J by 2 bases. The germline V gene has CDR1 MGHDK and CDR2 SYGVNS. CDR3 length: 15 residues.

This clone was recorded a few times. The chain is built from TRBV7-2 and TRBJ1-1; the D gene is possibly TRBD1 (6 bases). V lost 5 bases, J lost 2 bases, and 15 bases lay in between. The germline V gene has CDR1 SGHTA and CDR2 FQGNSA. The CDR3 covers 15 residues. CDR3 nucleotides: TGTGCCAGCAGCCCGGGGGGCGCCGTCAACACTGAAGCTTTCTTT. It is translated as CASSPGGAVNTEAFF.

This clone has more than one count but fewer than ten. V gene TRBV30 combines with J gene TRBJ2-2; D is uncertain. V lost 1 base, J lost 1 base, and 7 bases lay in between. The CDR3 runs to 14 residues. Germline V gene sequence: CDR1 GTSNPN, CDR2 SVGIG (reference sequence). CDR3 in DNA: TGTGCCTGGAGTGAGGACGGGAACACCGGGGAGCTGTTTTTT. It specifies CAWSEDGNTGELFF. The full variable domain, in which reference TRBV30 and TRBJ2-2 provide the parts outside the CDR3, is SQTIHQWPATLVQPVGSPLSLECTVEGTSNPNLYWYRQAAGRGLQLLFYSVGIGQISSEVPQNLSASRPQDRQFILSSKKLLLSDSGFYLCAWSEDGNTGELFFGEGSRLTVL.

This rearrangement joins TRBV9 to TRBJ2-2; D is uncertain. V was shortened by 0 bases and J by 2 bases, with 8 bases between the two germline ends. Germline CDR1 SGDLS, CDR2 YYNGEE. The CDR3 is 15 amino acids. This chain's CDR3 is CASSVGSLNTGELFF. CDR3 bases: TGTGCCAGCAGCGTAGGGTCCCTCAACACCGGGGAGCTGTTTTTT.

In this sample, this clone turned up once. The rearrangement uses TRBV11-2 and TRBJ1-2, with TRBD1 as a possible D gene (5 bases). The length of the CDR3 is 13 residues. Per the germline V gene, CDR1 is SGHAT and CDR2 is FQNNGV. Trimming removed 5 bases from V and 8 bases from J, with 15 bases in between. The CDR3 region is CASSNIQGSGYTF. CDR3 DNA: TGTGCCAGCAGCAACATTCAGGGAAGCGGCTACACCTTC.

This clone was counted only a few times. The chain combines TRBV6-1 with TRBJ1-1; no reliable D call. V was pared by 2 bases and J by 8 bases, with 9 bases between. Germline V CDR1 and CDR2: MNHNS, SASEGT. The CDR3 loop spans 12 amino acids. The CDR3 reads CASSEFFQEAFF. For the CDR3, the DNA is TGTGCCAGCAGTGAATTCTTTCAAGAAGCTTTCTTT.

The rearrangement uses TRBV19 and TRBJ1-3; possibly TRBD1 for D (6 bases). This CDR3 is 14 amino acids long. Germline V CDR1 and CDR2: LNHDA, SQIVND (reference sequence). V was shortened by 10 bases and J by 1 base, with 14 bases between the two germline ends. Here the CDR3 reads CATRQDFSGNTIYF. The CDR3 DNA is TGTGCCACCCGACAGGATTTTTCTGGAAACACCATATATTTT.

V and J are TRBV10-3 and TRBJ2-3; a possible D gene is TRBD2 (5 bases). The V gene's germline CDR1 is ENHRY and CDR2 SYGVKD. This CDR3 spans 15 amino acids. V lost 0 bases to trimming and J lost 4 bases, with 11 bases between them. CDR3 sequence reads: CAISESSLAADTQYF. In DNA form, the CDR3 reads TGTGCCATCAGTGAGTCGTCCCTAGCCGCAGATACGCAGTATTTT.

This rearrangement joins TRBV28 to TRBJ2-5; D might be TRBD1 (5 bases). With 3 bases removed from V and 4 bases from J, the gap between germline ends came to 15 bases. CDR1 and CDR2 (germline): MDHEN, SYDVKM. The CDR3 has 15 amino acids. The CDR3: CASSLPGSRGETQYF. CDR3 DNA sequence: TGTGCCAGCAGTTTGCCGGGCAGTAGGGGAGAGACCCAGTACTTC. Together with reference TRBV28 and TRBJ2-5, the CDR3 gives the full variable domain: DVKVTQSSRYLVKRTGEKVFLECVQDMDHENMFWYRQDPGLGLRLIYFSYDVKMKEKGDIPEGYSVSREKKERFSLILESASTNQTSMYLCASSLPGSRGETQYFGPGTRLLVL.

This clone occurred a few times. The rearrangement links TRBV30 to TRBJ2-3; 7 nucleotides align to TRBD2. Germline CDR1 reads GTSNPN; CDR2 reads SVGIG (reference sequence). The V segment lost 3 bases and the J segment 8 bases; nucleotides outside the gene matches: 2. The CDR3 length is 11 residues. CDR3 bases: TGTGCCTGGAGACCGGGGGGTACGCAGTATTTT. Protein: CAWRPGGTQYF.

The chain links TRBV5-1 to TRBJ2-7, with 7 bases aligning to TRBD1. J gave up 4 bases and V 0 bases, and 7 bases lay outside the gene matches. Germline-derived CDR1 and CDR2 are SGHRS and YFSETQ. This CDR3 has 15 amino acids. This CDR3 is CASSLEGAAGYEQYF. For the CDR3, the DNA is TGCGCCAGCAGCTTGGAGGGGGCGGCTGGATACGAGCAGTACTTC. Full variable domain (missing parts from reference TRBV5-1 and TRBJ2-7): KAGVTQTPRYLIKTRGQQVTLSCSPISGHRSVSWYQQTPGQGLQFLFEYFSETQRNKGNFPGRFSGRQFSNSRSEMNVSTLELGDSALYLCASSLEGAAGYEQYFGPGTRLTVT.

The sample holds one count of this clone. V gene TRBV28 combines with J gene TRBJ2-3; D is possibly TRBD1 or TRBD2 (5 bases each). The germline CDR1 and CDR2 sequences are MDHEN and SYDVKM. This CDR3 contains 16 residues. V lost 5 bases, J lost 2 bases, and 17 bases lay in between. CDR3 loop: CASSTSGAPYTDTQYF. DNA for the CDR3: TGTGCCAGCAGTACTTCCGGGGCACCCTACACAGATACGCAGTATTTT.

The rearrangement uses TRBV18 and TRBJ1-4, with TRBD1 identical over 9 bases. V lost 6 bases, J lost 8 bases, and 10 bases stayed unmatched. CDR1 is KGHSH, CDR2 LQKENI, per germline. CDR3 length: 15 residues. As DNA, the CDR3 is TGTGCCAGCTCTCCTTCACAGGGGGCGAGCGAAAAACTGTTTTTT. Residues: CASSPSQGASEKLFF.

This clone is a singleton in its sample. The V gene is TRBV5-1, the J gene TRBJ2-3, with D unresolved. The ends were cut back, 4 bases at V and 2 bases at J, with 11 bases in the middle. The CDR3 runs to 14 residues. Germline V gives CDR1 SGHRS, CDR2 YFSETQ. The CDR3 nucleotides are TGCGCCAGCAGCCGCTGGGTGTTCACAGATACGCAGTATTTT. This sequence encodes CASSRWVFTDTQYF.

The rearrangement links TRBV12-5 to TRBJ2-5; maybe TRBD1 (6 bases). Trimming pared 10 bases from V and 0 bases from J, leaving 18 bases between. Germline V CDR1 and CDR2: LGHNT, FRNRAP. The CDR3 has 15 residues. CDR3 nucleotides: TGTGCTACTAACTACCTTCAGGGGCACCAAGAGACCCAGTACTTC. This translates into CATNYLQGHQETQYF.